The 15 T cell receptor beta chains reported below all come from one sample, sequenced in a study of graft-versus-host responses after intestinal transplantation. Sequencing was performed with immunoSEQ multiplex PCR; in TCRdb, only in-frame clones are kept and a portion is missing. In the table there are about 24,000 clones, roughly 85% of which are singletons. This sample comprised PBMCs, obtained roughly 69 weeks after intestinal transplant. These receptors came from a human patient who received an intestinal transplant, so some T cells may come from the graft donor.

The CDR3 DNA is TGTGCCAGCACGTATGGGCTAGCGGGAGACGAGCAGTACTTC. This gives the protein CASTYGLAGDEQYF. The chain employs TRBV5-5 and TRBJ2-7, with TRBD2 matching over 10 bases. CDR3 length: 14 residues. Germline loops: CDR1 SGHKS, CDR2 YYEKEE (reference sequence). V was pared by 6 bases and J by 5 bases, with 8 bases of the junction left unmatched.

The rearrangement uses TRBV10-1 and TRBJ2-3, with no clear D. The CDR3 runs 16 residues. Germline CDR1 is WNHNN and CDR2 is SYGVQD (reference sequence). V lost 3 bases and J lost 0, with 13 bases in between. In DNA form, the CDR3 reads TGCGCCAGCAGTGAAGTCGGACCGGCTAGCACAGATACGCAGTATTTT. It codes for CASSEVGPASTDTQYF.

The gene calls are TRBV2 and TRBJ2-7; TRBD1 or TRBD2 may be the D gene (5 bases each). Trimming took 6 bases from V and 0 from J, leaving 18 bases between them. CDR1 is SNHLY and CDR2 is FYNNEI in the germline V gene. The CDR3 has 16 residues. The CDR3 loop reads CASRGPSPRASYEQYF. CDR3 DNA: TGTGCCAGCAGGGGACCTAGCCCCCGAGCCTCCTACGAGCAGTACTTC. Full variable domain (missing parts from reference TRBV2 and TRBJ2-7): EPEVTQTPSHQVTQMGQEVILRCVPISNHLYFYWYRQILGQKVEFLVSFYNNEISEKSEIFDDQFSVERPDGSNFTLKIRSTKLEDSAMYFCASRGPSPRASYEQYFGPGTRLTVT.

The rearrangement uses TRBV29-1 and TRBJ2-7; maybe TRBD2 (5 bases). The CDR3 consists of 16 residues. Between the trimmed V and J ends, which lost 0 bases and 4 bases, there was a span of 19 bases. Germline CDR1 is SQVTM and CDR2 is ANQGSEA. CDR3 loop: CSVEEWGRIGGYEQYF. In nucleotides, the CDR3 is TGCAGCGTTGAAGAATGGGGAAGGATAGGAGGTTACGAGCAGTACTTC.

This clone was picked up a small number of times. At one boundary the junction diverges from the germline segment, which might be a read error. The CDR3 DNA reads TGTGCCAGCAGTGGGAGTATTGGGCAGTCTGTGGGGAATTTT. Translating it yields CASSGSIGQSVGNF. The chain combines TRBV6-1 with TRBJ1-5; D gene uncertain. Germline V gene sequence: CDR1 MNHNS, CDR2 SASEGT. The CDR3 runs 14 residues.

The chain couples TRBV10-3 to TRBJ2-7; possible D gene TRBD1, 7 bases. CDR3 length: 13 amino acids. The V and J ends lost 3 bases and 6 bases respectively, with 12 bases between them. Looked up from germline, CDR1 is ENHRY and CDR2 is SYGVKD. CDR3 sequence (DNA): TGTGCCATCAGTGATCCAGGGGGGTTCGAGCAGTACTTC. As protein: CAISDPGGFEQYF.

A note on this clone: One end of the junction fails to match germline, which may point to a read error. V and J are TRBV18 and TRBJ2-3, with 7 bases matching TRBD1. This CDR3 spans 17 amino acids. Germline V gives CDR1 KGHSH, CDR2 LQKENI. The CDR3 loop reads CASSPFRDSIVTDTRYF. The CDR3, as DNA: TGTGCCAGCTCACCATTTAGGGACAGTATTGTGACAGATACGCGGTATTTT.

The CDR3 DNA is TGTGCCAGCAGGTCGGGACAGGGGTCCTATGGCTACACCTTC. Its translation is CASRSGQGSYGYTF. This chain uses TRBV28 with TRBJ1-2; 10 bases align to TRBD1. The CDR3 consists of 14 residues. Losses at the gene ends were 6 bases for V and 4 bases for J; bases not matched to a gene: 5. Germline lookup yields CDR1 MDHEN and CDR2 SYDVKM.

V and J are TRBV6-5 and TRBJ2-5; TRBD2 is a possible D gene (6 bases). Trimming stripped 6 bases from V and 5 bases from J, with 13 bases between. The CDR3 is 13 residues long. Germline CDR1 is MNHEY and CDR2 is SVGAGI. The CDR3 is CASRTSSGETQYF. The DNA of the CDR3 is TGTGCCAGCAGAACTAGCAGTGGGGAGACCCAGTACTTC.

This chain uses TRBV7-6 with TRBJ2-7, with a weak D call TRBD1 (6 bases). This CDR3 comprises 14 residues. V lost 4 bases, J lost 4 bases, and 14 bases lay in between. The germline gives CDR1 SGHVS, CDR2 FNYEAQ. As DNA, the CDR3 is TGTGCCAGCAGCTCGCCCGCCAGGGGATACGAGCAGTACTTC. Protein: CASSSPARGYEQYF. Full variable domain (remainder filled in from reference TRBV7-6 and TRBJ2-7): GAGVSQSPRYKVTKRGQDVALRCDPISGHVSLYWYRQALGQGPEFLTYFNYEAQQDKSGLPNDRFSAERPEGSISTLTIQRTEQRDSAMYRCASSSPARGYEQYFGPGTRLTVT.

The chain combines TRBV18 with TRBJ2-7; D gene ambiguous. Germline V lookup: CDR1 KGHSH, CDR2 LQKENI. V was shortened by 4 bases and J by 0 bases, with 1 base between the two germline ends. The CDR3 spans 11 residues. The CDR3 loop is CASSRSYEQYF. The DNA for the CDR3 is TGTGCCAGCTCACGCTCCTACGAGCAGTACTTC.

The V call is TRBV27, the J call TRBJ2-7; D might be TRBD1 or TRBD2, each matching 5 bases. This CDR3 is 17 amino acids long. In germline, CDR1 is MNHEY, CDR2 SMNVEV (reference sequence). The V gene lost 3 bases and the J gene lost 3 bases, with 21 bases spanning the gap. The CDR3 sequence: CASSLGPGPLSYYEQYF. CDR3 bases: TGTGCCAGCAGTTTGGGACCGGGACCCCTATCTTACTACGAGCAGTACTTC.

V and J are TRBV7-9 and TRBJ2-5; tentatively, D is TRBD1 or TRBD2 (5 bases each). The CDR3 runs to 16 residues. Trimming took 2 bases from V and 0 from J, leaving 13 bases between them. From germline, CDR1 is SEHNR and CDR2 FQNEAQ (reference sequence). Written as DNA, the CDR3 is TGTGCCAGCAGCTTAACGAACGGGGCGTACCAAGAGACCCAGTACTTC. Protein sequence: CASSLTNGAYQETQYF. Combining the CDR3 with reference TRBV7-9 and TRBJ2-5 gives the whole variable domain DTGVSQNPRHKITKRGQNVTFRCDPISEHNRLYWYRQTLGQGPEFLTYFQNEAQLEKSRLLSDRFSAERPKGSFSTLEIQRTEQGDSAMYLCASSLTNGAYQETQYFGPGTRLLVL.

There are a few counts of this clone. The chain links TRBV5-6 to TRBJ2-1; TRBD2 agrees at 8 bases. With 4 bases clipped from V and 3 bases from J, the junction kept 9 bases outside the gene matches. The CDR3 sequence is 16 residues long. Germline V gene data show CDR1 as SGHDT and CDR2 as YYEEEE. CDR3 in amino acids: CASSPPPREVYNEQFF. Written as DNA, the CDR3 is TGTGCCAGCAGCCCCCCCCCGCGGGAGGTCTACAATGAGCAGTTCTTC.

The V call is TRBV7-2, the J call TRBJ1-2; maybe TRBD1 (5 bases). V was cut by 6 bases and J by 4 bases, with 12 bases left in between. This CDR3 contains 13 residues. CDR1 and CDR2 (germline): SGHTA, FQGNSA. CDR3 region: CASSRDGAYGYTF. The CDR3 nucleotides are TGTGCCAGCAGTCGGGACGGGGCCTATGGCTACACCTTC.